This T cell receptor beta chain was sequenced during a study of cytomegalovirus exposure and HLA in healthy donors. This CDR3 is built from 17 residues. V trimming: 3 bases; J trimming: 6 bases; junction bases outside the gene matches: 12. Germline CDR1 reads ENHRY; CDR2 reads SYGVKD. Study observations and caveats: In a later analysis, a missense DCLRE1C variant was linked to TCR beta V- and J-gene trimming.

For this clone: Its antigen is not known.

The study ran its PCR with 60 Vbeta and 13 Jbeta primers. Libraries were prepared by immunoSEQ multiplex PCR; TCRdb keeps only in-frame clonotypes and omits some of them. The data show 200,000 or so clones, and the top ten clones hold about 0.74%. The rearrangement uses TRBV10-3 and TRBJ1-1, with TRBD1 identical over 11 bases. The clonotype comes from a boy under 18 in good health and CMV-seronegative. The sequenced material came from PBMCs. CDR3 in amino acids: CAISDPTGQGAFAEAFF. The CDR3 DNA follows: TGTGCCATCAGTGACCCCACCGGACAGGGGGCGTTCGCTGAAGCTTTCTTT.